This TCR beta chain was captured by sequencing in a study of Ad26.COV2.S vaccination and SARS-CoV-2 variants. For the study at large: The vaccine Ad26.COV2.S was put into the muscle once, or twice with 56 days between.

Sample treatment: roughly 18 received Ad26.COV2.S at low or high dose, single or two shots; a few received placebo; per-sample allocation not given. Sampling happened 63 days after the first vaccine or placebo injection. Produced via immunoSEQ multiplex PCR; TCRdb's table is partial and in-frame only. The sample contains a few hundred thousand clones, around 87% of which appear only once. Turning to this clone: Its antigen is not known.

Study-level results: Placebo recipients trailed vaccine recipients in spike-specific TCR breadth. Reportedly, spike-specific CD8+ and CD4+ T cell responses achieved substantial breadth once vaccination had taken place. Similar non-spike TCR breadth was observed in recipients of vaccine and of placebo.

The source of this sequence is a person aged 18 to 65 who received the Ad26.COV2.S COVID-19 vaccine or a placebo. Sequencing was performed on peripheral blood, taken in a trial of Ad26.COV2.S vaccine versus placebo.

DNA for the CDR3: TGTGCCAGCAGCTTCCGAGAAAAACTGTTTTTT. It codes for CASSFREKLFF. The genes are TRBV5-5 and TRBJ1-4; D is undetermined. The CDR3 spans 11 residues. Trimming removed 2 bases from V and 8 bases from J, with 4 bases in between. Germline CDR1 reads SGHKS; CDR2 reads YYEKEE (reference sequence).